The 29 T cell receptor beta chains below all came from one sample that was sequenced in a study of blood T cell repertoires in COVID-19. The repertoire was sequenced with immunoSEQ multiplex PCR; TCRdb's copy has only in-frame clones and lacks some. The table shows some 330,000 clones, with approximately 92% occurring only once. Sequencing was done on a sample of PBMCs or T cells enriched from blood (not recorded which). All receptors derive from a woman in her 30s who had recovered from COVID-19.

Remarks on this clone: The germline gene is not matched at one end of the junction; a read error may be the cause. This chain links TRBV7-7 with TRBJ2-5, with D possibly matching TRBD2 (6 bases). Germline assignment: CDR1 SSHAT and CDR2 FNYEAQ (reference sequence). This CDR3 spans 14 amino acids. CDR3 region: CASSVGGLGETQYF. The CDR3, as DNA: TGTGCTAGCAGCGTCGGGGGACTGGGAGAGACCCAGTACTTC.

This chain uses TRBV3-1 (or the pseudogene TRBV3-2) with TRBJ1-1; TRBD1 might be the D (5 bases). CDR3 size: 15 residues. Germline values: CDR1 LGHDT, CDR2 YNNKEL (reference sequence). Trimming shortened V by 10 bases and J by 0 bases, and 18 bases separated the two germline ends. CDR3 DNA: TGTGCCACAACAGGCGGGGGACTAATGAACACTGAAGCTTTCTTT. Its translation: CATTGGGLMNTEAFF.

V usage is TRBV7-9 and J usage is TRBJ2-2, with D possibly TRBD2 on 5 matching bases. The CDR3 is 14 amino acids. Germline loops: CDR1 SEHNR, CDR2 FQNEAQ (reference sequence). Trimming left V 5 bases short and J 1 base short, with 8 bases between. The CDR3 here is CASSPGLNTGELFF. As DNA, the CDR3 is TGTGCCAGCAGCCCCGGACTGAACACCGGGGAGCTGTTTTTT.

The chain is built from TRBV10-3 and TRBJ2-7, with TRBD1 matching 11 bases. The J segment lost 5 bases and the V segment lost 7 bases, leaving 7 bases of the junction unmatched. Germline lookup yields CDR1 ENHRY and CDR2 SYGVKD. This CDR3 spans 14 amino acids. The DNA of the CDR3 is TGTGCCATCACAACCGGGACAGGGGGAAACGAGCAGTACTTC. Translated: CAITTGTGGNEQYF.

The chain joins TRBV9 to TRBJ2-2; D remains unclear. The CDR3 runs 15 residues. The V end lost 1 base, the J end lost 7 bases, and 14 bases lay between the germline ends. CDR1 and CDR2 (germline): SGDLS, YYNGEE. This CDR3 reads CASSVSVSLRGELFF. The CDR3 DNA reads TGTGCCAGCAGCGTAAGTGTAAGCTTGCGCGGGGAGCTGTTTTTT.

This clone has just one count. V and J are TRBV14 and TRBJ2-1, with 8 bases aligning to TRBD2. With 3 bases clipped from V and 9 bases from J, the junction kept 10 bases outside the gene matches. This CDR3 is 15 amino acids long. CDR1 and CDR2 (germline): SGHDN, FVKESK. This CDR3 is CASSQALGREVEQFF. CDR3 in DNA: TGTGCCAGCAGCCAGGCCCTAGGGCGGGAGGTTGAGCAGTTCTTC.

The chain recombines TRBV7-2 with TRBJ2-5, with 12 nucleotides matching TRBD2. V trimming: 5 bases; J trimming: 4 bases; junction bases outside the gene matches: 8. Germline V gene sequence: CDR1 SGHTA, CDR2 FQGNSA. CDR3 length: 16 amino acids. The CDR3, as DNA: TGTGCCAGCAGCGGCTCTAGCGGGGGGGCGGGAGAGACCCAGTACTTC. Its protein product is CASSGSSGGAGETQYF.

The chain couples TRBV12-3 or TRBV12-4 to TRBJ1-2; a possible D gene is TRBD1 (5 bases). V lost 11 bases to trimming and J lost 3 bases, with 13 bases between them. CDR3 length: 12 residues. The CDR3, as DNA: TGTGCCGCGGGGCAAACTTACTATGGCTACACCTTC. Translated, it gives CAAGQTYYGYTF.

This clone showed up just once. The chain joins TRBV4-3 to TRBJ2-7; 12 bases align to TRBD2. In germline, CDR1 is LGHNA, CDR2 YSLEER. The CDR3 is 16 amino acids. With V trimmed by 2 bases and J by 10 bases, 12 bases remained unmatched. The CDR3 nucleotides read TGCGCCAGCAGCCAACAGACTTCTAGCGGGAGGGCCGCCCAGTACTTC. Encoded protein: CASSQQTSSGRAAQYF.

V gene TRBV29-1 combines with J gene TRBJ2-5; perhaps TRBD1 as D (6 bases). The CDR3 has 14 amino acids. Germline V lookup: CDR1 SQVTM, CDR2 ANQGSEA. V lost 6 bases, J lost 7 bases, and 21 bases lay in between. The CDR3 DNA sequence: TGCAGCGTGATAGACAGGAGGACCGACGGGACCCAGTACTTC. Protein: CSVIDRRTDGTQYF.

This clone has only a few counts. This chain uses TRBV4-2 with TRBJ1-2, with TRBD1 identical over 8 bases. V lost 1 base to trimming and J lost 7 bases; unmatched junction nucleotides: 8. Per germline, CDR1 LGHNA and CDR2 YNFKEQ. The CDR3 spans 15 residues. DNA of the CDR3: TGTGCCAGCAGCCAAGCCCAACAGGGGGAGGGTGGCTACACCTTC. Its translation is CASSQAQQGEGGYTF.

J is TRBJ2-7 and V is TRBV7-2; 7 nucleotides line up with TRBD1. Germline assignment: CDR1 SGHTA and CDR2 FQGNSA. Trimming took 4 bases from V and 2 from J; bases not matched to a gene: 11. The CDR3 has 16 residues. CDR3 protein: CASSYPLTGRTYEQYF. The DNA of the CDR3 is TGTGCCAGCAGCTACCCCTTGACAGGGCGGACCTACGAGCAGTACTTC.

The rearrangement links TRBV5-4 to TRBJ2-3, with 13 positions matching TRBD2. Germline V lookup: CDR1 SGHNT, CDR2 YYREEE (reference sequence). CDR3 length: 17 amino acids. V lost 4 bases to trimming and J lost 5 bases; unmatched junction nucleotides: 10. This CDR3 reads CASSGTSGRDGRDTQYF. In DNA form, the CDR3 reads TGTGCCAGCAGCGGCACTAGCGGGAGGGACGGGAGAGATACGCAGTATTTT.

The chain combines TRBV30 with TRBJ2-7, with a possible D match to TRBD1 (5 bases). Trimming removed 1 base at V and 2 bases at J, with 15 bases between. Looked up from germline, CDR1 is GTSNPN and CDR2 is SVGIG (reference sequence). CDR3 length equals 15 residues. CDR3 region: CAWSAKTALAYEQYF. CDR3 sequence (DNA): TGTGCCTGGAGTGCAAAGACAGCCCTTGCCTACGAGCAGTACTTC.

The V gene is TRBV2, the J gene TRBJ1-6; 9 positions match TRBD1. The ends lost 4 bases at V and 0 bases at J; junction bases unmatched: 10. Germline-derived CDR1 and CDR2 are SNHLY and FYNNEI. The CDR3 runs 19 residues. CDR3 sequence reads: CASSGVVGTGFSYNSPLHF. The CDR3 nucleotides are TGTGCCAGCAGTGGTGTTGTTGGGACAGGGTTCTCCTATAATTCACCCCTCCACTTT.

The chain links TRBV28 to TRBJ2-7; 8 bases map to TRBD2. V was clipped by 5 bases and J by 1 base; unmatched bases: 4. Per germline, CDR1 MDHEN and CDR2 SYDVKM. The CDR3 has 14 amino acids. The DNA for the CDR3 is TGTGCCAGCAGTATAGCGGGGAGGTCCTACGAGCAGTACTTC. As protein: CASSIAGRSYEQYF.

This sequence joins TRBV7-8 and TRBJ1-1, with a tentative D call TRBD1 (6 bases). Germline values: CDR1 SGHVS, CDR2 FQNEAQ. V lost 6 bases, J lost 3 bases, and 23 bases lay in between. CDR3 size: 17 residues. The CDR3 sequence: CASSPFRQGIIHTEAFF. In DNA form, the CDR3 reads TGTGCCAGCAGTCCCTTTAGGCAGGGGATTATCCACACTGAAGCTTTCTTT.

V usage is TRBV5-5 and J usage is TRBJ1-1; TRBD1 is a possible D gene (5 bases). Per the germline V gene, CDR1 is SGHKS and CDR2 is YYEKEE (reference sequence). This CDR3 contains 14 residues. Trimming left V 4 bases short and J 7 bases short, with 17 bases between. The CDR3 sequence is CASSVGVDLFEAFF. CDR3 DNA sequence: TGTGCCAGCAGCGTGGGGGTAGACTTATTTGAAGCTTTCTTT.

The chain recombines TRBV7-2 with TRBJ1-2, with D perhaps TRBD1 (5 bases). Deletions cut 4 bases from V and 6 bases from J, with 12 bases between. The CDR3 runs 13 residues. Per the germline V gene, CDR1 is SGHTA and CDR2 is FQGNSA. CDR3 protein: CASSWQGINGYTF. The CDR3 DNA is TGTGCCAGCAGCTGGCAGGGAATAAATGGCTACACCTTC.

This chain uses TRBV28 with TRBJ1-1; D is uncertain. Trimming shortened V by 3 bases and J by 8 bases, and 10 bases separated the two germline ends. CDR1 MDHEN and CDR2 SYDVKM come from the germline V gene. The CDR3 sequence is 12 residues long. The CDR3 loop reads CASSFKAGEAFF. As DNA, the CDR3 is TGTGCCAGCAGTTTTAAGGCCGGGGAAGCTTTCTTT.

The CDR3 loop reads CASRRQRQETQYF. The CDR3 DNA reads TGTGCCAGCAGACGACAGAGACAAGAGACCCAGTACTTC. The V gene is TRBV2, the J gene TRBJ2-5, with TRBD1 as a possible D gene (5 bases). Trimming removed 6 bases at V and 2 bases at J, with 10 bases between. This CDR3 has 13 amino acids. CDR1 and CDR2 (germline): SNHLY, FYNNEI.

The chain employs TRBV7-6 and TRBJ2-2; the match to TRBD1 covers 7 bases. Per germline, CDR1 SGHVS and CDR2 FNYEAQ. V lost 0 bases, J lost 0 bases, and 4 bases stayed unmatched. There are 17 residues in the CDR3. The CDR3 loop is CASSLAPGQTNTGELFF. The CDR3 DNA sequence: TGTGCCAGCAGCTTAGCACCGGGACAGACGAACACCGGGGAGCTGTTTTTT.

As for this clone: This specimen includes other DNA sequences encoding the same CDR3. V usage is TRBV28 and J usage is TRBJ2-3; no firm D call. The germline V gene has CDR1 MDHEN and CDR2 SYDVKM. V lost 3 bases and J 6 bases, leaving 4 bases between the germline ends. The CDR3 covers 11 residues. CDR3 protein: CASSLRDTQYF. The CDR3 DNA reads TGTGCCAGCAGTTTGCGTGATACGCAGTATTTT.

The chain couples TRBV3-1 (or the pseudogene TRBV3-2) to TRBJ2-2; the D is unclear. The CDR3 has 14 residues. V lost 1 base and J lost 1, with 4 bases in between. The germline gives CDR1 LGHDT, CDR2 YNNKEL (reference sequence). The CDR3 protein is CASSQAWNTGELFF. The CDR3 bases are TGTGCCAGCAGCCAAGCTTGGAACACCGGGGAGCTGTTTTTT.

The chain employs TRBV5-1 and TRBJ2-7; TRBD2 matches at 7 bases. Germline V lookup: CDR1 SGHRS, CDR2 YFSETQ. The junction had 10 bases not matched to a gene; V was cut back by 4 bases and J by 0 bases. There are 16 residues in the CDR3. CDR3 coding DNA: TGCGCCAGCAGCCGAGTTTGGAGCGGGATCTCCTACGAGCAGTACTTC. Translating gives CASSRVWSGISYEQYF. Full variable domain (missing parts from reference TRBV5-1 and TRBJ2-7): KAGVTQTPRYLIKTRGQQVTLSCSPISGHRSVSWYQQTPGQGLQFLFEYFSETQRNKGNFPGRFSGRQFSNSRSEMNVSTLELGDSALYLCASSRVWSGISYEQYFGPGTRLTVT.

The DNA of the CDR3 is TGTGCCAGCTCAGAATCCGGCGATGCTGGAGTTAACACCATATATTTT. Translation gives CASSESGDAGVNTIYF. The V gene is TRBV18, the J gene TRBJ1-3; no firm D call. CDR3 length equals 16 residues. From germline, CDR1 is KGHSH and CDR2 LQKENI. V was cut by 5 bases and J by 7 bases, with 21 bases left in between.

The rearrangement links TRBV28 to TRBJ2-5, with D perhaps matching TRBD2 (6 bases). This CDR3 contains 13 residues. The ends were cut back, 3 bases at V and 11 bases at J, with 16 bases in the middle. From germline, CDR1 is MDHEN and CDR2 SYDVKM. The CDR3 sequence is CASSFRDFLEQYF. CDR3 DNA: TGTGCCAGCAGTTTTAGGGACTTTCTGGAGCAGTACTTC.

The J gene is TRBJ1-4, the V gene TRBV28; D is possibly TRBD1 (6 bases). The CDR3 is 15 amino acids. Trimming cost V 3 bases and J 10 bases, with 18 bases left between them. Germline loops: CDR1 MDHEN, CDR2 SYDVKM. The CDR3 protein is CASSLPDRTSGKLFF. CDR3 nucleotides: TGTGCCAGCAGTTTGCCAGACAGGACCTCTGGAAAACTGTTTTTT.

This clone was observed a handful of times. The chain uses TRBV7-9 and TRBJ2-3; 13 nucleotides agree with TRBD2. Germline loops: CDR1 SEHNR, CDR2 FQNEAQ (reference sequence). The CDR3 consists of 16 residues. Trimming removed 5 bases from V and 3 bases from J; junction bases left unmatched: 5. DNA for the CDR3: TGTGCCAGCAGCCTGGGACTAGCGGGAACTACAGATACGCAGTATTTT. Translated, it gives CASSLGLAGTTDTQYF. Full variable domain (rest looked up from reference TRBV7-9 and TRBJ2-3): DTGVSQNPRHKITKRGQNVTFRCDPISEHNRLYWYRQTLGQGPEFLTYFQNEAQLEKSRLLSDRFSAERPKGSFSTLEIQRTEQGDSAMYLCASSLGLAGTTDTQYFGPGTRLTVL.